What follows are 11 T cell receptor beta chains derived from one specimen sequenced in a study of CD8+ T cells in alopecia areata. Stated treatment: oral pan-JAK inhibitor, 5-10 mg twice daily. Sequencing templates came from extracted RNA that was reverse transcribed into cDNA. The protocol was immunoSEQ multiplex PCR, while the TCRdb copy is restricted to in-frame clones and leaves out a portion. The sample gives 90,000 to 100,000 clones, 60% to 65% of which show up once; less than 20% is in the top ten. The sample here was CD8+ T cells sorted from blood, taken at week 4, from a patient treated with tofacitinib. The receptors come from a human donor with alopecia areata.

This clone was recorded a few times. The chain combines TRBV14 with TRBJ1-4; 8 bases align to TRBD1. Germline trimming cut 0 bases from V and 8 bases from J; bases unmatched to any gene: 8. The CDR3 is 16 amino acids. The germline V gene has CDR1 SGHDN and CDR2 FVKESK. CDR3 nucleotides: TGTGCCAGCAGCCAAGATCTCGGGCAGGGGGCGGAAAAACTGTTTTTT. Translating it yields CASSQDLGQGAEKLFF.

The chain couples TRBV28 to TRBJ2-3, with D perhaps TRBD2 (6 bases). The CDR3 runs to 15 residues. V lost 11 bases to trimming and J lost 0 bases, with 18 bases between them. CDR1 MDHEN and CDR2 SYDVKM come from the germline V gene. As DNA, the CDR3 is TGTGCCGCAGCCCACGGGGGTACTAGCACAGATACGCAGTATTTT. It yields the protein CAAAHGGTSTDTQYF.

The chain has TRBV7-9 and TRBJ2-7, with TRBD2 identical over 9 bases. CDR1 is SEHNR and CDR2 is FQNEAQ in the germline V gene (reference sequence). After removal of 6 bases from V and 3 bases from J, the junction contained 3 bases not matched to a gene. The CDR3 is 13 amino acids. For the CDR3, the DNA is TGTGCCAGCAGTGAGACTAGCGGCTACGAGCAGTACTTC. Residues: CASSETSGYEQYF.

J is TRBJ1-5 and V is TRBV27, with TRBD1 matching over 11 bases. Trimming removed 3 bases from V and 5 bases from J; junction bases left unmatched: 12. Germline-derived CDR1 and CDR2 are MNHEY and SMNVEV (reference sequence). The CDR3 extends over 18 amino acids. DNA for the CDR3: TGTGCCAGCAGTTTCATCTACGGACAGGGGGCGGTTGATCAGCCCCAGCATTTT. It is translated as CASSFIYGQGAVDQPQHF.

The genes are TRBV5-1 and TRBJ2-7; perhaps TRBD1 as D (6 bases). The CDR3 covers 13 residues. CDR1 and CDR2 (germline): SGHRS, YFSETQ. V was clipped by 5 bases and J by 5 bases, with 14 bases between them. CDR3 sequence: CASSETGYDEQYF. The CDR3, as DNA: TGCGCCAGCAGTGAGACAGGTTACGACGAGCAGTACTTC. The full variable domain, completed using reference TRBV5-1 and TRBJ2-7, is KAGVTQTPRYLIKTRGQQVTLSCSPISGHRSVSWYQQTPGQGLQFLFEYFSETQRNKGNFPGRFSGRQFSNSRSEMNVSTLELGDSALYLCASSETGYDEQYFGPGTRLTVT.

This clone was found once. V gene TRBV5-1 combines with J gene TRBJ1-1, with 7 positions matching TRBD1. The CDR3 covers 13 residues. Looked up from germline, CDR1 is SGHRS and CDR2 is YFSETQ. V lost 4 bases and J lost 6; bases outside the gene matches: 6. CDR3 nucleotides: TGCGCCAGCAGCCCGACAGGGTATGCTGAAGCTTTCTTT. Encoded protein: CASSPTGYAEAFF.

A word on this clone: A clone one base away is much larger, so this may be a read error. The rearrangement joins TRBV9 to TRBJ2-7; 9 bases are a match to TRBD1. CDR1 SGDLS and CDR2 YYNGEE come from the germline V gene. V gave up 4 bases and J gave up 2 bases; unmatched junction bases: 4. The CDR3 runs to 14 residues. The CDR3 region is CASSLGTGTYEQYF. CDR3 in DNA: TGTGCCAGCAGCCTAGGGACAGGGACCTACGAGCAGTACTTC. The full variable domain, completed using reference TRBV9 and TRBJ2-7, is DSGVTQTPKHLITATGQRVTLRCSPRSGDLSVYWYQQSLDQGLQFLIQYYNGEERAKGNILERFSAQQFPDLHSELNLSSLELGDSALYFCASSLGTGTYEQYFGPGTRLTVT.

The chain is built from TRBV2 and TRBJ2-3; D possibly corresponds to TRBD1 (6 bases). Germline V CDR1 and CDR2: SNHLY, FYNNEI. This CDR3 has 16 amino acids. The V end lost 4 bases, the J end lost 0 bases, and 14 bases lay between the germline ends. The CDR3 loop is CASSVGQGPSTDTQYF. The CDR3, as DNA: TGTGCCAGCAGTGTGGGGCAGGGGCCCAGCACAGATACGCAGTATTTT.

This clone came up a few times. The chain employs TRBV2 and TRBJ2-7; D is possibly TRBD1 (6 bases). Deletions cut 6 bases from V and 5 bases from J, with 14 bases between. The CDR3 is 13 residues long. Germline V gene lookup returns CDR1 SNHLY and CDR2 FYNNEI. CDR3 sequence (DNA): TGTGCCAGCAGCTCTACAGGGCTGGACGAGCAGTACTTC. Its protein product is CASSSTGLDEQYF.

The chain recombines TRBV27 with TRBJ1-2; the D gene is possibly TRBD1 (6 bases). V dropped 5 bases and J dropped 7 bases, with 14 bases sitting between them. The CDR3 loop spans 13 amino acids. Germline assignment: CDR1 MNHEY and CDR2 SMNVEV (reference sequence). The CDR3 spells CASSPLDSGGYTF. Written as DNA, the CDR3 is TGTGCCAGCAGTCCATTGGACAGTGGTGGCTACACCTTC.

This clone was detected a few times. CDR3: CAYNRRGENEKLFF. In nucleotides, the CDR3 is TGTGCCTACAATCGCAGGGGAGAGAATGAAAAACTGTTTTTT. V gene TRBV30 combines with J gene TRBJ1-4; D possibly corresponds to TRBD1 (6 bases). There are 14 residues in the CDR3. Germline-derived CDR1 and CDR2 are GTSNPN and SVGIG (reference sequence). V lost 7 bases and J 5 bases, leaving 17 bases between the germline ends.